This T cell receptor (beta chain) was observed in a study of cytomegalovirus exposure and HLA in healthy donors. Per germline, CDR1 SGHRS and CDR2 YFSETQ. The CDR3 contains 12 residues. With 2 bases removed from V and 0 bases from J, the gap between germline ends came to 2 bases. The PCR made use of 60 Vbeta and 13 Jbeta primers. Profiling relied on immunoSEQ multiplex PCR, and the TCRdb table lists in-frame clones only, not all of them. The sample contains 170,000 or so clones, about 78% of which appear only once. The clonotype originates from a man between 60 and 75 years old in good health and CMV-seronegative. The material sequenced was PBMCs. The V and J genes are TRBV5-1 and TRBJ1-2; D call uncertain. The CDR3 nucleotides are TGCGCCAGCAGCTTCTCTAACTATGGCTACACCTTC. This encodes CASSFSNYGYTF.